This TCR beta chain came from a study of identical twins. Many counts were recorded for this clonotype. What it binds is unknown. The germline gives CDR1 LGHDT, CDR2 YNNKEL (reference sequence). CDR3 length: 17 amino acids. Trimming removed 1 base from V and 1 base from J; junction bases left unmatched: 7. With template switching, a universal primer site was added, and the cDNA carried unique molecular identifiers. Via MiXCR, TCRdb re-called the 5' RACE reads, giving one row per CDR3 protein. The sample carries about 150,000 distinct CDR3 sequences, approximately 3.5% recorded once. Study-level results: Findings came from cross-sectional statistics, without long-term follow-up of donors. The authors noted that invariant MAIT and iNKT cells could partly confound zero-insertion analyses.

The sample comprised memory T cells sorted from blood. V and J are TRBV3-1 and TRBJ2-5, with 9 bases aligning to TRBD2. This clonotype was obtained from a man between 18 and 35 years old in good health. The CDR3 loop reads CASSQAGSGRPQETQYF. The CDR3 DNA is TGTGCCAGCAGCCAAGCTGGAAGCGGGAGGCCCCAAGAGACCCAGTACTTC.